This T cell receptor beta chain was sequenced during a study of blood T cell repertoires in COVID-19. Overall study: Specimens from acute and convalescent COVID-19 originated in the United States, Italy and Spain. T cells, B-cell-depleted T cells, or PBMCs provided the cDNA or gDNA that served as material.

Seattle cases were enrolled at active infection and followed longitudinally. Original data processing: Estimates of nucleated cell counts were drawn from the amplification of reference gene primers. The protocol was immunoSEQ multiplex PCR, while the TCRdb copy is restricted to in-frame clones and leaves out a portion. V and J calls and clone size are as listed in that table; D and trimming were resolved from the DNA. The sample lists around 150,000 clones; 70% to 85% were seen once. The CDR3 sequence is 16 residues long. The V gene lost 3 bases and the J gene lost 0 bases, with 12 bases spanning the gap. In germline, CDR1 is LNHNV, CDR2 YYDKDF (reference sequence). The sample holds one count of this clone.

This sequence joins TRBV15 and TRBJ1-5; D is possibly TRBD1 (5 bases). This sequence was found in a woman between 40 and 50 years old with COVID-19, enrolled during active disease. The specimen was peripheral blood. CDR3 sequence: CATSRETGNSNQPQHF. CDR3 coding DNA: TGTGCCACCAGCAGGGAAACAGGAAATAGCAATCAGCCCCAGCATTTT.